This T cell receptor beta chain was identified during a study of blood T cell repertoires in COVID-19. Study details: Specimens from acute and convalescent COVID-19 originated in the United States, Italy and Spain. The analysed material was cDNA or gDNA that came from T cells, B-cell-depleted T cells, or PBMCs.

Germline values: CDR1 SGDLS, CDR2 YYNGEE. V was shortened by 1 base and J by 9 bases, with 17 bases between the two germline ends. This CDR3 has 15 residues. In the source study's methods: Estimated nucleated cell counts came from reference gene primer amplification. Generated by immunoSEQ multiplex PCR, the TCRdb table keeps only in-frame clones and is missing some. The V and J calls and clone size are taken from that table; D and trimming were inferred from the DNA. Here the sample spans fewer than 250,000 clones, approximately 84% being singletons. The sample taken for sequencing was peripheral blood. This clonotype was obtained from a man between 45 and 60 years old with acute or convalescent COVID-19. The rearrangement links TRBV9 to TRBJ2-1; D may be TRBD2 (6 bases). CDR3 sequence (DNA): TGTGCCAGCAGCGTATCGAGCGGGCGAAATGGTGAGCAGTTCTTC. Its protein product is CASSVSSGRNGEQFF.